One sample yielded the 32 T cell receptor beta chains listed below, sequenced in a study of neurological immune-mediated disorders. From the 5' RACE reads, TCRdb called clonotypes with MiXCR, one entry per CDR3 protein. In the table there are under 100,000 distinct CDR3 sequences, around 13% of which are singletons. The sample's time point: longitudinal time-point 2. What was sequenced was PBMCs. These receptors all stem from a female donor with HTLV-1-associated myelopathy (HAM/TSP).

This clonotype was seen repeatedly, ten times or more. The gene calls are TRBV7-6 and TRBJ1-5; D is perhaps TRBD1 (6 bases). The germline V gene has CDR1 SGHVS and CDR2 FNYEAQ. V gave up 5 bases and J gave up 0 bases, with 14 bases separating them. The CDR3 spans 16 residues. CDR3 protein: CASSPQDSYSNQPQHF. CDR3 nucleotides: TGTGCCAGCAGCCCCCAGGACAGTTATAGCAATCAGCCCCAGCATTTT.

A remark on this clonotype: A much larger clone is a single base away; this may be a read error. The chain joins TRBV5-1 to TRBJ2-2; 10 bases line up with TRBD1. The CDR3 extends over 15 amino acids. Germline V lookup: CDR1 SGHRS, CDR2 YFSETQ. The junction had 5 bases not matched to a gene; V was cut back by 6 bases and J by 3 bases. The CDR3 here is CASISGTGDTGELFF. CDR3 bases: TGCGCCAGCATCTCAGGGACAGGGGACACCGGGGAGCTGTTTTTT.

This clonotype was picked up many times. This chain joins TRBV5-1 and TRBJ2-7; D is uncertain. This CDR3 contains 14 residues. Germline V gene lookup returns CDR1 SGHRS and CDR2 YFSETQ. Trimming cost V 4 bases and J 2 bases, with 13 bases left between them. DNA for the CDR3: TGCGCCAGCAGCACCGGGCAGGCCCCCTACGAGCAGTACTTC. Amino acids: CASSTGQAPYEQYF.

Ten or more counts support this clonotype. This chain links TRBV5-1 with TRBJ2-5, with 8 nucleotides matching TRBD2. The CDR3 consists of 15 residues. CDR1 is SGHRS, CDR2 YFSETQ, per germline. The trim removed 0 bases at V and 2 bases at J, leaving 3 bases unmatched. This CDR3 reads CASSLVAGRQETQYF. CDR3 bases: TGCGCCAGCAGCTTGGTAGCGGGGAGACAAGAGACCCAGTACTTC.

This clonotype was detected many times. The chain combines TRBV6-6 with TRBJ1-2; TRBD1 matches at 9 bases. After removal of 5 bases from V and 7 bases from J, the junction contained 17 bases not matched to a gene. CDR1 and CDR2 (germline): MNHNY, SVGAGI (reference sequence). The CDR3 covers 17 residues. The DNA for the CDR3 is TGTGCCAGCAGTCAGGACAGGGGAGTTGGGGGTAATGTTGGCTACACCTTC. Its translation: CASSQDRGVGGNVGYTF.

For this clonotype: The germline gene is not matched at one end of the junction; a read error may be the cause. This chain joins TRBV10-3 and TRBJ1-5; D might be TRBD1 (5 bases). The CDR3 covers 14 residues. Germline values: CDR1 ENHRY, CDR2 SYGVKD. CDR3 DNA sequence: TGTGCCATCAGTGAATTCATGGGGGATCAGCCCCAGCTTTTT. This translates into CAISEFMGDQPQLF.

This clonotype appeared many times. J is TRBJ2-7 and V is TRBV5-6; 11 bases agree with TRBD1. The CDR3 consists of 15 residues. J gave up 5 bases and V 4 bases, and 8 bases lay outside the gene matches. Germline V gene data show CDR1 as SGHDT and CDR2 as YYEEEE. CDR3 sequence: CASSTGQGVFDEQYF. The CDR3 region has the DNA TGTGCCAGCAGCACGGGACAGGGGGTATTCGACGAGCAGTACTTC.

This clonotype was observed at least ten times. The genes are TRBV20-1 and TRBJ2-3; TRBD1 aligns across 7 bases. V shed 8 bases, J shed 4 bases, and the junction held 3 bases outside the gene matches. This CDR3 contains 11 residues. Germline values: CDR1 DFQATT, CDR2 SNEGSKA (reference sequence). Here the CDR3 reads CSWDSADTQYF. In DNA, the CDR3 is TGCAGTTGGGACAGTGCAGATACGCAGTATTTT.

This sequence joins TRBV6-1 and TRBJ2-7; D may be TRBD2 (5 bases). V lost 4 bases to trimming and J lost 5 bases, with 18 bases between them. This CDR3 has 15 amino acids. Looked up from germline, CDR1 is MNHNS and CDR2 is SASEGT. The CDR3 spells CASSALETTRNEQYF. DNA for the CDR3: TGTGCCAGCAGTGCCCTAGAGACTACCAGAAACGAGCAGTACTTC.

This clonotype was picked up many times. As DNA, the CDR3 is TGCGCCAGCAGCCCCCTACCTGAGAACACTGAAGCTTTCTTT. Its protein is CASSPLPENTEAFF. This rearrangement joins TRBV5-1 to TRBJ1-1; D not certain. Germline V CDR1 and CDR2: SGHRS, YFSETQ. The CDR3 totals 14 residues. V dropped 4 bases and J dropped 1 base, with 11 bases sitting between them.

This clonotype was seen repeatedly, ten times or more. The rearrangement joins TRBV5-1 to TRBJ2-3; 11 nucleotides align to TRBD2. J was trimmed by 3 bases and V by 0 bases; bases with no gene match: 6. This CDR3 has 17 residues. The V gene's germline CDR1 is SGHRS and CDR2 YFSETQ. CDR3 nucleotide sequence: TGCGCCAGCAGCTTGGGGCCAACTAGCGGGGGAACAGATACGCAGTATTTT. It codes for CASSLGPTSGGTDTQYF.

Many counts were recorded for this clonotype. The chain joins TRBV2 to TRBJ1-4, with D hard to call. This CDR3 contains 13 residues. V lost 5 bases, J lost 8 bases, and 12 bases lay in between. CDR1 and CDR2 (germline): SNHLY, FYNNEI. CDR3 nucleotide sequence: TGTGCCAGCAGTCTTCGGGGAGGCGAAAAACTGTTTTTT. It encodes CASSLRGGEKLFF.

In its sample, this clonotype was seen many times. The chain couples TRBV4-1 to TRBJ2-2, with a weak D call TRBD2 (7 bases). CDR1 is MGHRA, CDR2 YSYEKL, per germline. The CDR3 covers 17 residues. With 0 bases removed from V and 2 bases from J, the gap between germline ends came to 13 bases. The CDR3 DNA reads TGCGCCAGCAGCCAAGAGCATCGGGGGGCCAACACCGGGGAGCTGTTTTTT. It translates to CASSQEHRGANTGELFF.

In its sample, this clonotype was seen many times. This chain links TRBV7-8 with TRBJ2-1; TRBD1 matches 12 bases. CDR3 size: 16 residues. After removal of 4 bases from V and 4 bases from J, the junction contained 5 bases not matched to a gene. Germline V gene data show CDR1 as SGHVS and CDR2 as FQNEAQ. This chain's CDR3 is CASSSGTGGKYNEQFF. The CDR3 DNA reads as TGTGCCAGCAGCTCTGGGACAGGGGGCAAGTACAATGAGCAGTTCTTC.

In this sample, this clonotype turned up many times. This chain connects TRBV29-1 to TRBJ1-2, with 10 bases aligning to TRBD1. The CDR3 consists of 16 residues. Germline values: CDR1 SQVTM, CDR2 ANQGSEA. J lost 2 bases, V lost 6 bases, and 12 bases had no gene match. This chain's CDR3 is CSVAGTGEEENYGYTF. In nucleotides, the CDR3 is TGCAGCGTAGCCGGGACAGGGGAAGAAGAAAACTATGGCTACACCTTC.

V and J are TRBV28 and TRBJ2-7; 7 bases fit TRBD1. The CDR3 consists of 14 residues. Germline CDR1 is MDHEN and CDR2 is SYDVKM. The ends lost 6 bases at V and 4 bases at J; junction bases unmatched: 9. The CDR3 loop reads CASRGTARGYEQYF. The CDR3 coding sequence is TGTGCCAGCAGAGGGACAGCCCGAGGGTACGAGCAGTACTTC. Filled out from reference TRBV28 and TRBJ2-7, the complete variable domain reads DVKVTQSSRYLVKRTGEKVFLECVQDMDHENMFWYRQDPGLGLRLIYFSYDVKMKEKGDIPEGYSVSREKKERFSLILESASTNQTSMYLCASRGTARGYEQYFGPGTRLTVT.

This clonotype was detected many times. The chain links TRBV7-2 to TRBJ2-2; D might be TRBD2 (7 bases). Trimming shortened V by 6 bases and J by 6 bases, and 14 bases separated the two germline ends. Germline loops: CDR1 SGHTA, CDR2 FQGNSA. The CDR3 sequence is 14 residues long. The CDR3 spells CASRAGHRAGELFF. Here the CDR3 DNA reads TGTGCCAGCAGAGCGGGACATCGGGCCGGGGAGCTGTTTTTT.

This clonotype has ten or more counts. The J gene is TRBJ2-5, the V gene TRBV7-2, with 7 bases that match TRBD2. With 1 base clipped from V and 5 bases from J, the junction kept 1 base outside the gene matches. The CDR3 consists of 13 residues. Looked up from germline, CDR1 is SGHTA and CDR2 is FQGNSA. The CDR3 DNA reads TGTGCCAGCAGCTTAGTCGGGAGGGAGACCCAGTACTTC. Its translation is CASSLVGRETQYF.

In its sample, this clonotype was seen many times. The J gene is TRBJ2-1, the V gene TRBV29-1; D remains unclear. The V gene's germline CDR1 is SQVTM and CDR2 ANQGSEA. The CDR3 is 15 amino acids. V was shortened by 7 bases and J by 0 bases, with 16 bases between the two germline ends. This chain's CDR3 is CSADQTYSSYNEQFF. In DNA form, the CDR3 reads TGCAGCGCCGATCAAACTTATAGCTCCTACAATGAGCAGTTCTTC.

This clonotype was recorded many times. V usage is TRBV12-5 and J usage is TRBJ1-1; 9 positions agree with TRBD1. CDR3 length equals 16 residues. V lost 4 bases, J lost 6 bases, and 12 bases stayed unmatched. The germline V gene has CDR1 LGHNT and CDR2 FRNRAP. The CDR3 sequence is CASGSDPQGARSEAFF. CDR3 DNA sequence: TGTGCTAGTGGTTCCGATCCACAGGGGGCAAGGTCTGAAGCTTTCTTT.

The rearrangement uses TRBV10-3 and TRBJ1-5; tentative D call: TRBD1 (5 bases). Germline CDR1 reads ENHRY; CDR2 reads SYGVKD. CDR3 length: 14 amino acids. Trimming shortened V by 3 bases and J by 5 bases, and 11 bases separated the two germline ends. CDR3 amino acids: CAISEFMGDQPQHF. The DNA of the CDR3 is TGTGCCATCAGTGAATTCATGGGGGATCAGCCCCAGCATTTT.

This clonotype was detected many times. V gene TRBV3-1 combines with J gene TRBJ2-7; 12 nucleotides match TRBD2. Germline V gene data show CDR1 as LGHDT and CDR2 as YNNKEL (reference sequence). The CDR3 runs to 15 residues. The J segment lost 6 bases and the V segment lost 3 bases, leaving 6 bases of the junction unmatched. The CDR3 bases are TGTGCCAGCAGCCAGGTCACTAGCGGGGGGAGCGAGCAGTACTTC. Protein product: CASSQVTSGGSEQYF.

This clonotype was observed at least ten times. This chain connects TRBV20-1 to TRBJ1-1, with no clear D. This CDR3 comprises 11 residues. CDR1 and CDR2 (germline): DFQATT, SNEGSKA (reference sequence). V lost 2 bases and J 2 bases, leaving 3 bases between the germline ends. In nucleotides, the CDR3 is TGCAGTGCTAGAATCAACACTGAAGCTTTCTTT. Amino acids: CSARINTEAFF.

This clonotype was recorded many times. This chain joins TRBV18 and TRBJ2-7; 10 bases map to TRBD1. In germline, CDR1 is KGHSH, CDR2 LQKENI. Trimming took 6 bases from V and 3 from J; bases not matched to a gene: 8. This CDR3 comprises 15 residues. CDR3 DNA sequence: TGTGCCAGCTCCCCCTCGACAGGGGGCGACTACGAGCAGTACTTC. Amino acid sequence: CASSPSTGGDYEQYF.

At least ten counts were recorded for this clonotype. The rearrangement uses TRBV5-1 and TRBJ2-5; 9 positions agree with TRBD1. Germline CDR1 and CDR2: SGHRS and YFSETQ. Trimming at V came to 4 bases and at J to 0 bases, leaving 4 bases not matched to a gene. This CDR3 has 15 residues. CDR3 nucleotides: TGCGCCAGCAGCACAGGACAGGGGCACCAAGAGACCCAGTACTTC. This gives the protein CASSTGQGHQETQYF.

In regard to this clonotype: Relative to the germline gene, one junction end is altered; a read error may explain this. The chain has TRBV28 and TRBJ1-2; 7 bases map to TRBD1. The CDR3 contains 13 residues. The germline V gene has CDR1 MDHEN and CDR2 SYDVKM. CDR3 amino acids: CTSTLPRQGGYTF. As DNA, the CDR3 is TGTACCAGCACCCTCCCTAGACAGGGAGGCTACACCTTC.

The chain uses TRBV15 and TRBJ2-7; D remains unclear. The ends were cut back, 0 bases at V and 3 bases at J, with 6 bases in the middle. The CDR3 totals 13 residues. In germline, CDR1 is LNHNV, CDR2 YYDKDF (reference sequence). CDR3 in DNA: TGTGCCACCAGCAGAGAGGGCAGCTACGAGCAGTACTTC. Its translation: CATSREGSYEQYF. The entire variable domain, with the rest obtained from reference TRBV15 and TRBJ2-7, is as follows: DAMVIQNPRYQVTQFGKPVTLSCSQTLNHNVMYWYQQKSSQAPKLLFHYYDKDFNNEADTPDNFQSRRPNTSFCFLDIRSPGLGDTAMYLCATSREGSYEQYFGPGTRLTVT.

In its sample, this clonotype was seen many times. This sequence joins TRBV27 and TRBJ2-1; no clear D. The germline V and J ends were trimmed by 7 bases and 3 bases, with 13 bases remaining between them. Germline values: CDR1 MNHEY, CDR2 SMNVEV (reference sequence). The length of the CDR3 is 14 residues. CDR3 sequence: CASKLSEIYNEQFF. DNA for the CDR3: TGTGCCAGCAAATTGAGCGAGATCTACAATGAGCAGTTCTTC.

Notes on this clonotype: The junction differs from germline at one of its ends, possibly a read error. This rearrangement joins TRBV5-1 to TRBJ2-5, with 8 bases lining up with TRBD2. This CDR3 has 13 residues. CDR1 and CDR2 (germline): SGHRS, YFSETQ. The CDR3 nucleotides read TGCGCCAGCAGCTTCTCGGGAGGGGAGATCCAGTACTTC. It encodes CASSFSGGEIQYF.

The table lists this clonotype with many counts. The chain combines TRBV9 with TRBJ2-5, with TRBD1 as a possible D gene (6 bases). The CDR3 loop spans 15 amino acids. CDR1 is SGDLS and CDR2 is YYNGEE in the germline V gene. Trimming stripped 0 bases from V and 5 bases from J, with 14 bases between. CDR3 in amino acids: CASSVEPGGAETQYF. CDR3 coding DNA: TGTGCCAGCAGCGTAGAGCCTGGGGGCGCGGAGACCCAGTACTTC.

This clonotype was seen more than once but under ten times. This sequence joins TRBV20-1 and TRBJ2-2; possible D gene TRBD1, 6 bases. This CDR3 is built from 16 residues. Trimming left V 1 base short and J 6 bases short, with 18 bases between. Germline-derived CDR1 and CDR2 are DFQATT and SNEGSKA (reference sequence). The CDR3 DNA reads as TGCAGTGCTAGAGTCCTACAGGGTCCCCCAGCCGGGGAGCTGTTTTTT. Amino acids: CSARVLQGPPAGELFF.

This clonotype was seen ten or more times. This chain uses TRBV5-1 with TRBJ1-5; perhaps TRBD1 as D (6 bases). The CDR3 has 15 amino acids. V gave up 4 bases and J gave up 1 base, with 12 bases separating them. Germline CDR1 reads SGHRS; CDR2 reads YFSETQ. The CDR3 here is CASSEGGLSNQPQHF. The CDR3 region has the DNA TGCGCCAGCAGCGAGGGGGGTCTGAGCAATCAGCCCCAGCATTTT.